These T cell receptor beta chains were read from a single sample in a study of blood T cells in healthy people across ages. Each CDR3 protein gets one entry after TCRdb re-called the 5' RACE reads with MiXCR. The repertoire holds about 1.4 million distinct CDR3 sequences, roughly 59% seen once, with 6.7% in the top ten. Sequenced input: blood. The receptor set was obtained from a man aged 18 to 35 in good health. The CDR3 runs from the conserved cysteine through the conserved F or W. A D gene is named only where the DNA matches it firmly. Only part of the rows carry a size: once, few, many, or a class if the clone is expanded.

j_gene: TRBJ1-5; d_gene: TRBD1; abundance: NA; v_gene: TRBV12-3/TRBV12-4; CDR3nt: TGTGCCAGCCAGGGGGAAGGCAATCAGCCCCAGCATTTT; CDR3aa: CASQGEGNQPQHF
j_gene: TRBJ2-5; d_gene: TRBD2; abundance: NA; v_gene: TRBV28; CDR3nt: TGTGCCAGCAGGCCCCCTAGCGGGGGATCCCCAGAGACCCAGTACTTC; CDR3aa: CASRPPSGGSPETQYF
j_gene: TRBJ2-7; d_gene: TRBD2; abundance: NA; v_gene: TRBV9; CDR3nt: TGTGCCAGCAGCGTAGGTAATAGCGGGAGCCGCTACGAGCAGTACTTC; CDR3aa: CASSVGNSGSRYEQYF
j_gene: TRBJ2-3; d_gene: TRBD1; abundance: NA; v_gene: TRBV7-2; CDR3nt: TGTGCCAGCAGCAGAGACAGGGTGCAGGCAGATACGCAGTATTTT; CDR3aa: CASSRDRVQADTQYF
j_gene: TRBJ1-2; d_gene: TRBD1; abundance: NA; v_gene: TRBV29-1; CDR3nt: TGCAGCGTTTCGGGACAGGCGGCCGGCTACACCTTC; CDR3aa: CSVSGQAAGYTF
j_gene: TRBJ1-2; d_gene: NA; abundance: NA; v_gene: TRBV27; CDR3nt: TGTGCCAGCAGCATCTATGGAGGCGCAGGGACGGGTGTTGGTGGCTACACCTTC; CDR3aa: CASSIYGGAGTGVGGYTF
j_gene: TRBJ2-1; d_gene: TRBD2; abundance: NA; v_gene: TRBV5-1; CDR3nt: TGCGCCAGCAGCTTGACAGGACTAGTCTACAATGAGCAGTTCTTC; CDR3aa: CASSLTGLVYNEQFF
j_gene: TRBJ2-1; d_gene: NA; abundance: few; v_gene: TRBV27; CDR3nt: TGTGCCAGCAGTAAAATAGCGGCCAGCTCCTACAATGAGCAGTTCTTC; CDR3aa: CASSKIAASSYNEQFF
j_gene: TRBJ1-1; d_gene: NA; abundance: NA; v_gene: TRBV2; CDR3nt: TGTGCCAGGACCGGGGAGTTGAACACTGAAGCTTTCTTT; CDR3aa: CARTGELNTEAFF
j_gene: TRBJ1-5; d_gene: NA; abundance: NA; v_gene: TRBV7-2; CDR3nt: TGTGCCAGCAGCGTGACTCTAGGCGTCAATAGCAATCAGCCCCAGCATTTT; CDR3aa: CASSVTLGVNSNQPQHF
j_gene: TRBJ2-7; d_gene: NA; abundance: NA; v_gene: TRBV4-1; CDR3nt: TGCGCCAGCAGCCAAGGGCCTCAAGCCGGACCCTACTCCTACGAGCAGTACTTC; CDR3aa: CASSQGPQAGPYSYEQYF
j_gene: TRBJ2-5; d_gene: NA; abundance: NA; v_gene: TRBV11-2; CDR3nt: TGTGCCAGCAGTTTAGGACGGACAGCTCAAGAGACCCAGTACTTC; CDR3aa: CASSLGRTAQETQYF
j_gene: TRBJ2-7; d_gene: NA; abundance: NA; v_gene: TRBV27; CDR3nt: TGTGCCAGCAGCTTAGGGCAGGAGTACGAGCAGTACTTC; CDR3aa: CASSLGQEYEQYF
j_gene: TRBJ1-1; d_gene: NA; abundance: NA; v_gene: TRBV7-2; CDR3nt: TGTGCCAGCAGCTTAACAACTGAAGCTTTCTTT; CDR3aa: CASSLTTEAFF
j_gene: TRBJ2-1; d_gene: TRBD2; abundance: NA; v_gene: TRBV7-2; CDR3nt: TGTGCCAGCACCCGGACTAGCGGGATCTACAATGAGCAGTTCTTC; CDR3aa: CASTRTSGIYNEQFF
j_gene: TRBJ2-4; d_gene: NA; abundance: once; v_gene: TRBV29-1; CDR3nt: TGCAGCGTTGGAGTGGAGCTGAGAGAGCAGTACTTC; CDR3aa: CSVGVELREQYF
j_gene: TRBJ2-7; d_gene: TRBD2; abundance: NA; v_gene: TRBV6-5; CDR3nt: TGTGCCAGCAGTGATGGCGGGGGTCGCTACGAGCAGTACTTC; CDR3aa: CASSDGGGRYEQYF
j_gene: TRBJ2-7; d_gene: TRBD2; abundance: few; v_gene: TRBV4-2; CDR3nt: TGTGCCAGCAGCCAAGATATCACAAGCGGGGGGTACGAGCAGTACTTC; CDR3aa: CASSQDITSGGYEQYF
j_gene: TRBJ2-5; d_gene: TRBD2; abundance: NA; v_gene: TRBV7-8; CDR3nt: TGTGCCAGCAGCTTACGGAAGCCGGGACTAGCCTCAGAGACCCAGTACTTC; CDR3aa: CASSLRKPGLASETQYF
j_gene: TRBJ2-1; d_gene: NA; abundance: NA; v_gene: TRBV21-1; CDR3nt: TGTGCCAGCAGCACCCGACAGGGTTGTACCAATGAGCAGTTCTTC; CDR3aa: CASSTRQGCTNEQFF
j_gene: TRBJ2-7; d_gene: TRBD1; abundance: NA; v_gene: TRBV27; CDR3nt: TGTGCCAGCAGTAACAGGGGCCGAGCCTCCTACGAGCAGTACTTC; CDR3aa: CASSNRGRASYEQYF
j_gene: TRBJ2-5; d_gene: TRBD2; abundance: NA; v_gene: TRBV7-2; CDR3nt: TGTGCCAGCAGCTACGGACTAGCCCAAGAGACCCAGTACTTC; CDR3aa: CASSYGLAQETQYF
j_gene: TRBJ1-4; d_gene: NA; abundance: once; v_gene: TRBV20-1; CDR3nt: TGCAGTGCTACCGCCGGGGTCGCTCCACCTAATGAAAAACTGTTTTTT; CDR3aa: CSATAGVAPPNEKLFF
j_gene: TRBJ2-3; d_gene: NA; abundance: NA; v_gene: TRBV7-2; CDR3nt: TGTGCCAGCAGCGAGCGTACGCAGTATTTT; CDR3aa: CASSERTQYF
j_gene: TRBJ2-3; d_gene: TRBD1; abundance: NA; v_gene: TRBV7-9; CDR3nt: TGTGCCAGCAGCTTACCCCCGACAGGGGTTACAGATACGCAGTATTTT; CDR3aa: CASSLPPTGVTDTQYF
j_gene: TRBJ2-5; d_gene: NA; abundance: NA; v_gene: TRBV6-6; CDR3nt: TGTGCCAGCAGCTCTTCTGACCGGGACTCAAAAGAGACCCAGTACTTC; CDR3aa: CASSSSDRDSKETQYF
j_gene: TRBJ2-1; d_gene: TRBD2; abundance: once; v_gene: TRBV29-1; CDR3nt: TGCAGCCACCGGGACTACAACTACAATGAGCAGTTCTTC; CDR3aa: CSHRDYNYNEQFF
j_gene: TRBJ2-1; d_gene: TRBD2; abundance: NA; v_gene: TRBV11-2; CDR3nt: TGTGCCAGCAGCCCCTTAAGGGGGACTAGCGGGAGGTCCTGGAGACCCAATGAGCAGTTCTTC; CDR3aa: CASSPLRGTSGRSWRPNEQFF
j_gene: TRBJ2-7; d_gene: TRBD2; abundance: once; v_gene: TRBV4-1; CDR3nt: TGCGCCAGCAGCCATGACGGACTAGCGGGGACCTACGAGCAGTACTTC; CDR3aa: CASSHDGLAGTYEQYF
j_gene: TRBJ1-2; d_gene: TRBD1; abundance: NA; v_gene: TRBV2; CDR3nt: TGTGCCAGCATAAACCCGGGACAGGGGATGGCTAACTATGGCTACACCTTC; CDR3aa: CASINPGQGMANYGYTF
j_gene: TRBJ2-2; d_gene: NA; abundance: NA; v_gene: TRBV29-1; CDR3nt: TGCAGCGTGGAGTCAGATTCGGGGACCGGGGAGCTGTTTTTT; CDR3aa: CSVESDSGTGELFF
j_gene: TRBJ2-3; d_gene: TRBD2; abundance: few; v_gene: TRBV4-1; CDR3nt: TGCGCCAGCAGCCAACAGTCTAGCGGGGGTGACACAGATACGCAGTATTTT; CDR3aa: CASSQQSSGGDTDTQYF
j_gene: TRBJ2-1; d_gene: TRBD2; abundance: few; v_gene: TRBV7-9; CDR3nt: TGTGCCAGCAGCTTACTAGCGGGAGAGGGGAATGAGCAGTTCTTC; CDR3aa: CASSLLAGEGNEQFF
j_gene: TRBJ2-5; d_gene: TRBD2; abundance: NA; v_gene: TRBV28; CDR3nt: TGTGCCAGCAGTCCTGGGACTAGCGGGGGGCAGACCCAGTACTTC; CDR3aa: CASSPGTSGGQTQYF
j_gene: TRBJ2-7; d_gene: NA; abundance: NA; v_gene: TRBV6-2/TRBV6-3; CDR3nt: TGTGCCAGCAGCCCGACGTCCTACAATGAGCAGTACTTC; CDR3aa: CASSPTSYNEQYF
j_gene: TRBJ2-1; d_gene: NA; abundance: NA; v_gene: TRBV5-1; CDR3nt: TGCGCCAGCAGCCCGACGGCCGGAGCCCAATCCTACAATGAGCAGTTCTTC; CDR3aa: CASSPTAGAQSYNEQFF
j_gene: TRBJ1-6; d_gene: TRBD1; abundance: NA; v_gene: TRBV12-3/TRBV12-4; CDR3nt: TGTGCCGGCAGTCGACAGGGGGACTCCTATAATTCACCCCTCCACTTT; CDR3aa: CAGSRQGDSYNSPLHF
j_gene: TRBJ1-4; d_gene: NA; abundance: NA; v_gene: TRBV7-9; CDR3nt: TGTGCCAGCAGCAAACCGGGTGAAAAACTGTTTTTT; CDR3aa: CASSKPGEKLFF
j_gene: TRBJ2-7; d_gene: NA; abundance: few; v_gene: TRBV7-6; CDR3nt: TGTGCCAGCAGCCCGATAGGGGAGACCTACGAGCAGTACTTC; CDR3aa: CASSPIGETYEQYF
j_gene: TRBJ1-2; d_gene: TRBD1; abundance: NA; v_gene: TRBV20-1; CDR3nt: TGCAGTGCTAGAGAAGAGGGACAGGGATTGAGGGGCTACACCTTC; CDR3aa: CSAREEGQGLRGYTF
j_gene: TRBJ1-4; d_gene: TRBD1; abundance: NA; v_gene: TRBV29-1; CDR3nt: TGCAGCGTTGGGACAGGGGGGGATGAAAAACTGTTTTTT; CDR3aa: CSVGTGGDEKLFF
j_gene: TRBJ2-5; d_gene: NA; abundance: NA; v_gene: TRBV7-8; CDR3nt: TGTGCCAGCAGCTATGTTCGAAACCAAGAGACCCAGTACTTC; CDR3aa: CASSYVRNQETQYF
j_gene: TRBJ2-1; d_gene: TRBD2; abundance: NA; v_gene: TRBV6-6; CDR3nt: TGTGCCAGCAGTTACGACAGGGAGCCTAGCGGGAAGAATGAGCAGTTCTTC; CDR3aa: CASSYDREPSGKNEQFF
j_gene: TRBJ1-1; d_gene: NA; abundance: NA; v_gene: TRBV20-1; CDR3nt: TGCAGTGCTAGTTTCCGGACAGCGAACACTGAAGCTTTCTTT; CDR3aa: CSASFRTANTEAFF
j_gene: TRBJ2-1; d_gene: TRBD2; abundance: NA; v_gene: TRBV3-1; CDR3nt: TGTGCCAGCAGCCAACTTGTCTCTGGCGGGGGTCGCTACAATGAGCAGTTCTTC; CDR3aa: CASSQLVSGGGRYNEQFF
j_gene: TRBJ2-1; d_gene: NA; abundance: NA; v_gene: TRBV18; CDR3nt: TGTGCCAGCTCATCCGGGACGGCGCCCTCCAATGAGCAGTTCTTC; CDR3aa: CASSSGTAPSNEQFF
j_gene: TRBJ2-7; d_gene: NA; abundance: NA; v_gene: TRBV12-3/TRBV12-4; CDR3nt: TGTGCCAGCAGTTTTGAGGGGACATACGAGCAGTACTTC; CDR3aa: CASSFEGTYEQYF
j_gene: TRBJ2-2; d_gene: NA; abundance: NA; v_gene: TRBV7-6; CDR3nt: TGTGCCAGCAGCCCAGTCTCCATGGGGGAGCTGTTTTTT; CDR3aa: CASSPVSMGELFF
j_gene: TRBJ2-7; d_gene: NA; abundance: NA; v_gene: TRBV11-2; CDR3nt: TGTGCCAGCAGCTTAGTCATAGGGGTGCCCTACGAGCAGTACTTC; CDR3aa: CASSLVIGVPYEQYF
j_gene: TRBJ1-2; d_gene: TRBD1; abundance: NA; v_gene: TRBV2; CDR3nt: TGTGCCAGCAGTGATGATACAGGGGGCGCTTCTAACTATGGCTACACCTTC; CDR3aa: CASSDDTGGASNYGYTF
j_gene: TRBJ2-5; d_gene: NA; abundance: few; v_gene: TRBV5-1; CDR3nt: TGCGCCAGCAGCTTTTGGCGGGGCTTGGAGACCCAGTACTTC; CDR3aa: CASSFWRGLETQYF
j_gene: TRBJ1-4; d_gene: NA; abundance: NA; v_gene: TRBV20-1; CDR3nt: TGCAGTGCTAGAGAAGGGCGGCGGGAGGGAACTAATGAAAAACTGTTTTTT; CDR3aa: CSAREGRREGTNEKLFF
j_gene: TRBJ1-2; d_gene: TRBD1; abundance: NA; v_gene: TRBV27; CDR3nt: TGTGCCAGCAGACGAGGGGGCCATGGCTACACCTTC; CDR3aa: CASRRGGHGYTF
j_gene: TRBJ2-7; d_gene: TRBD2; abundance: few; v_gene: TRBV11-2; CDR3nt: TGTGCCAGCAGCTTAGGGGCTAGCGGGAGGGGCTCCTACGAGCAGTACTTC; CDR3aa: CASSLGASGRGSYEQYF
j_gene: TRBJ1-4; d_gene: TRBD1; abundance: NA; v_gene: TRBV29-1; CDR3nt: TGCAGCGTTGAAGACCCACAGGGGTATGAAAAACTGTTTTTT; CDR3aa: CSVEDPQGYEKLFF